This TCR beta chain derives from a study of blood T cell repertoires in COVID-19. The assay was immunoSEQ multiplex PCR, and TCRdb's table has in-frame clones only and misses some. Among over 200,000 clones listed, 80% to 85% were seen once. The V and J ends lost 5 bases and 5 bases, in that order; junction bases with no gene match: 9. Germline CDR1 and CDR2: MNHEY and SVGEGT. The CDR3 consists of 15 residues. The rearrangement joins TRBV6-2 or TRBV6-3 to TRBJ1-5; TRBD1 matches 7 bases. Sequenced material: peripheral blood. The receptor's source is a human donor in a cohort sampled during active COVID-19. The DNA for the CDR3 is TGTGCCAGCAGTCGACTAGGGACAGCTTATCAGCCCCAGCATTTT. The encoded protein is CASSRLGTAYQPQHF.